The subject of this entry is one T cell receptor beta chain. This specimen comes from a study of blood T cell repertoires in COVID-19. As for the study in general: T cells, B-cell-depleted T cells, or PBMCs supplied cDNA or gDNA.

The table came from immunoSEQ multiplex PCR; TCRdb's copy has only in-frame clones and leaves some out. The table has around 20,000 clones, approximately 89% seen once. The CDR3 length is 18 residues. The rearrangement joins TRBV21-1 to TRBJ1-1; TRBD1 is the table's D call, not checked against the DNA. TRBV21-1 is a pseudogene locus. The source of this sequence is a woman aged 30 to 39 who had recovered from COVID-19. What was sequenced was PBMCs or T cells enriched from blood (not recorded which). CDR3 sequence reads: CASSKALGTMLDPTEAFF. The CDR3 DNA follows: TGTGCCAGCAGCAAAGCACTCGGGACAATGTTGGACCCGACTGAAGCTTTCTTT.